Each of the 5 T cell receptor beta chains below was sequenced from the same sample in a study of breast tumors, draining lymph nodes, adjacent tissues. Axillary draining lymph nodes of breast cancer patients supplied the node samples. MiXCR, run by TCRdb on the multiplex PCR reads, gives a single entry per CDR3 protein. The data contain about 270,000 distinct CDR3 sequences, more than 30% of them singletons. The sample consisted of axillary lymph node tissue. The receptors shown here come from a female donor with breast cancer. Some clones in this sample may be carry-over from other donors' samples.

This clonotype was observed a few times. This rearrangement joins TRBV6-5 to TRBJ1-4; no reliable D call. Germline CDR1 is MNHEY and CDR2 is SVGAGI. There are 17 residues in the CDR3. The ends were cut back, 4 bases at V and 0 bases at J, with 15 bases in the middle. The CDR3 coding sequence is TGTGCCAGCAGTTTCCCGGGAGCCACTCCAACTAATGAAAAACTGTTTTTT. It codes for CASSFPGATPTNEKLFF.

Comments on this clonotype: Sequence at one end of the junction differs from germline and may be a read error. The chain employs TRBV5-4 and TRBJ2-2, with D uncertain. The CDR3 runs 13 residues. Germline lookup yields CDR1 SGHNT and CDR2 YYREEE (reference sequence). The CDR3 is CASSSRNTEELFF. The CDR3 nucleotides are TGTGCCAGCAGCTCCCGGAACACCGAGGAGCTGTTTTTT.

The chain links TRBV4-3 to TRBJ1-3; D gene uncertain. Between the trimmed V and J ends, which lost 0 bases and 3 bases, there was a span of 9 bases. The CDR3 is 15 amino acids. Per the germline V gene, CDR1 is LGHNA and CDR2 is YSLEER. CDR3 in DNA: TGCGCCAGCAGCCAAGAGCCAGGTGATGGAAACACCATATATTTT. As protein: CASSQEPGDGNTIYF.

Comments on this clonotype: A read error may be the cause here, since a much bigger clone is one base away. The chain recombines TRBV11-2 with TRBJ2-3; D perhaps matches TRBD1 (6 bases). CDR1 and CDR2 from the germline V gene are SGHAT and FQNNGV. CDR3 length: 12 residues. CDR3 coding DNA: TGTGCCGGCAGCTCCGGACAGGATACGCAGTATTTT. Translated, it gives CAGSSGQDTQYF.

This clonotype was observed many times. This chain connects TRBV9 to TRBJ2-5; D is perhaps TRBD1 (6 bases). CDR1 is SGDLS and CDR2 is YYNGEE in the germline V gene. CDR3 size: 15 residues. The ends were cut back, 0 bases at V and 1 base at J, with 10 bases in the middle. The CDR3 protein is CASSVGDIPQETQYF. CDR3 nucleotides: TGTGCCAGCAGCGTAGGGGACATACCCCAAGAGACCCAGTACTTC.